One and the same sample provided the 20 T cell receptor beta chains below, sequenced in a study of OX40 agonist ivuxolimab in advanced cancers. Here immunoSEQ multiplex PCR was the method, and the copy in TCRdb shows in-frame clones only, minus some. The data contain approximately 76,000 clones, 86% of them singletons. The starting material was CD4+ or CD8+ T cells sorted from blood, obtained in a trial of the OX40 agonist ivuxolimab. The receptors stem from an adult with an advanced solid tumor such as melanoma, head and neck, liver or kidney cancer.

This sequence joins TRBV4-1 and TRBJ2-5; 13 bases line up with TRBD2. V shed 4 bases and J 3 bases; nucleotides not matched to a gene: 5. The CDR3 consists of 16 residues. The germline V gene has CDR1 MGHRA and CDR2 YSYEKL. The DNA of the CDR3 is TGCGCCAGCAGCCCCAGAGGGACTAGCGGGGAAGAGACCCAGTACTTC. Translated: CASSPRGTSGEETQYF.

This rearrangement joins TRBV2 to TRBJ1-5; 10 bases are a match to TRBD1. Germline values: CDR1 SNHLY, CDR2 FYNNEI. Trimming at V came to 7 bases and at J to 5 bases, leaving 5 bases not matched to a gene. This CDR3 comprises 14 residues. The DNA of the CDR3 is TGTGCCAGCACCAGACAGGGGGCATATCAGCCCCAGCATTTT. Amino acid sequence: CASTRQGAYQPQHF.

The rearrangement joins TRBV5-1 to TRBJ1-1, with D perhaps TRBD1 (5 bases). The germline V and J ends were trimmed by 2 bases and 1 base, with 18 bases remaining between them. This CDR3 contains 17 residues. The germline gives CDR1 SGHRS, CDR2 YFSETQ. The CDR3 DNA is TGCGCCAGCAGCTTTAGTGGTGGGGGATCGGGGAACACTGAAGCTTTCTTT. Translated, it gives CASSFSGGGSGNTEAFF.

This sequence joins TRBV27 and TRBJ2-2; TRBD1 matches at 7 bases. The CDR3 runs 14 residues. Looked up from germline, CDR1 is MNHEY and CDR2 is SMNVEV (reference sequence). V lost 6 bases and J lost 5; bases outside the gene matches: 6. CDR3 DNA: TGTGCCAGCAGGAGGGGGCCGTTGACCGGGGAGCTGTTTTTT. Amino acid sequence: CASRRGPLTGELFF.

This chain links TRBV11-3 with TRBJ2-7; TRBD1 is a possible D gene (5 bases). The CDR3 is made up of 13 amino acids. Germline CDR1 reads SGHNT; CDR2 reads YENEEA. The ends were cut back, 3 bases at V and 8 bases at J, with 14 bases in the middle. CDR3 nucleotide sequence: TGTGCCAGCAGCTTGACTCTTACAGGCAAGCAGTACTTC. Translation: CASSLTLTGKQYF.

The chain joins TRBV11-2 to TRBJ1-5; TRBD1 matches at 11 bases. The CDR3 is made up of 16 amino acids. Per the germline V gene, CDR1 is SGHAT and CDR2 is FQNNGV. Losses at the gene ends were 6 bases for V and 5 bases for J; bases not matched to a gene: 9. The CDR3 coding sequence is TGTGCCAGCAGGGGACTAGGACAGGGGGCGGATCAGCCCCAGCATTTT. Encoded protein: CASRGLGQGADQPQHF. Together with reference TRBV11-2 and TRBJ1-5, the CDR3 gives the full variable domain: EAGVAQSPRYKIIEKRQSVAFWCNPISGHATLYWYQQILGQGPKLLIQFQNNGVVDDSQLPKDRFSAERLKGVDSTLKIQPAKLEDSAVYLCASRGLGQGADQPQHFGDGTRLSIL.

V and J are TRBV29-1 and TRBJ1-1, with 9 bases identical to TRBD1. V lost 4 bases to trimming and J lost 1 base; unmatched junction nucleotides: 1. The CDR3 runs to 13 residues. Looked up from germline, CDR1 is SQVTM and CDR2 is ANQGSEA. The CDR3: CSVGDRANTEAFF. DNA for the CDR3: TGCAGCGTTGGGGACAGGGCGAACACTGAAGCTTTCTTT.

V is TRBV9 and J is TRBJ2-5; 9 nucleotides align to TRBD2. This CDR3 comprises 16 residues. With 0 bases clipped from V and 4 bases from J, the junction kept 7 bases outside the gene matches. Germline-derived CDR1 and CDR2 are SGDLS and YYNGEE. CDR3 amino acids: CASSVGQAGGVETQYF. CDR3 nucleotide sequence: TGTGCCAGCAGCGTAGGACAAGCGGGGGGCGTAGAGACCCAGTACTTC.

This clone was recorded only once. The V call is TRBV11-3, the J call TRBJ1-6, with a weak D call TRBD1 (5 bases). CDR1 SGHNT and CDR2 YENEEA come from the germline V gene. V was trimmed by 6 bases and J by 5 bases, leaving 23 bases between them. The CDR3 has 18 amino acids. CDR3 in DNA: TGTGCCAGCAGTTGTTGCCACGGGGGGTGGTTGGATAATTCACCCCTCCACTTT. This sequence encodes CASSCCHGGWLDNSPLHF.

This chain links TRBV30 with TRBJ1-6; D gene uncertain. Trimming took off 0 bases at V and 0 bases at J, with 6 bases between the two ends. Germline V gives CDR1 GTSNPN, CDR2 SVGIG (reference sequence). The CDR3 spans 15 residues. CDR3 amino acids: CAWSVRSSYNSPLHF. The CDR3 coding sequence is TGTGCCTGGAGTGTAAGGAGCTCCTATAATTCACCCCTCCACTTT.

The gene calls are TRBV5-8 and TRBJ1-5; weak D call: TRBD1 (5 bases). The CDR3 has 14 amino acids. With 4 bases removed from V and 6 bases from J, the gap between germline ends came to 14 bases. Per germline, CDR1 SGHTS and CDR2 YDEGEE. This CDR3 is CASSGPTRGQPQHF. The CDR3 DNA follows: TGTGCCAGCAGCGGCCCAACGAGGGGTCAGCCCCAGCATTTT.

The rearrangement joins TRBV29-1 to TRBJ2-5; 11 bases line up with TRBD2. This CDR3 spans 18 amino acids. Trimming took 7 bases from V and 1 from J; bases not matched to a gene: 17. Germline CDR1 and CDR2: SQVTM and ANQGSEA. The DNA for the CDR3 is TGCAGCGCCTCAATTGCGACTCCTAGCGGGGGGCTCCAAGAGACCCAGTACTTC. Translation gives CSASIATPSGGLQETQYF.

The V gene is TRBV7-3, the J gene TRBJ2-3; TRBD2 matches at 8 bases. The CDR3 extends over 15 amino acids. V was pared by 1 base and J by 4 bases, with 4 bases of the junction left unmatched. Germline-derived CDR1 and CDR2 are SGHTA and FQGTGA. CDR3 nucleotide sequence: TGTGCCAGCAGCTTAAATGCGGGGGGTTCAGATACGCAGTATTTT. Translation gives CASSLNAGGSDTQYF. Combining the CDR3 with reference TRBV7-3 and TRBJ2-3 gives the whole variable domain GAGVSQTPSNKVTEKGKYVELRCDPISGHTALYWYRQSLGQGPEFLIYFQGTGAADDSGLPNDRFFAVRPEGSVSTLKIQRTERGDSAVYLCASSLNAGGSDTQYFGPGTRLTVL.

V usage is TRBV5-1 and J usage is TRBJ2-3, with 12 bases that match TRBD1. The CDR3 runs 18 residues. Trimming at V came to 0 bases and at J to 2 bases, leaving 7 bases not matched to a gene. The germline gives CDR1 SGHRS, CDR2 YFSETQ. The CDR3 DNA is TGCGCCAGCAGCTTGGCCGTAGGGACAGGGGGCTACACAGATACGCAGTATTTT. Protein product: CASSLAVGTGGYTDTQYF.

The chain carries TRBV11-2 and TRBJ2-3; unclear D gene. This CDR3 contains 12 residues. V lost 5 bases and J 2 bases, leaving 5 bases between the germline ends. Germline CDR1 SGHAT, CDR2 FQNNGV. CDR3 DNA sequence: TGTGCCAGCAGCCAGGCCACAGATACGCAGTATTTT. The encoded protein is CASSQATDTQYF.

The chain employs TRBV6-4 and TRBJ2-7; 7 nucleotides align to TRBD1. The V gene end was trimmed by 5 bases and the J gene end by 5 bases; junction bases not matched to a gene: 9. Germline CDR1 is MRHNA and CDR2 is SNTAGT. The CDR3 contains 14 residues. The CDR3 nucleotides read TGTGCCAGCAGTTACCCCGGGACAGCTGACGAGCAGTACTTC. Protein: CASSYPGTADEQYF.

The chain carries TRBV28 and TRBJ2-1; D call uncertain. The CDR3 contains 17 residues. V lost 5 bases and J lost 0, with 17 bases in between. Germline assignment: CDR1 MDHEN and CDR2 SYDVKM. CDR3 DNA sequence: TGTGCCAGCAGTCCCACTCCCTGGGAAAGCTCCTACAATGAGCAGTTCTTC. Translation: CASSPTPWESSYNEQFF.

This chain connects TRBV19 to TRBJ2-1; tentatively, D is TRBD2 (6 bases). The CDR3 contains 11 residues. V lost 8 bases to trimming and J lost 10 bases, with 12 bases between them. The germline gives CDR1 LNHDA, CDR2 SQIVND (reference sequence). CDR3 sequence: CASGDFVEQFF. In DNA, the CDR3 is TGTGCCAGTGGGGACTTCGTGGAGCAGTTCTTC.

The gene calls are TRBV2 and TRBJ1-5; 7 bases agree with TRBD1. This CDR3 is 14 amino acids long. Trimming took 7 bases from V and 7 from J; bases not matched to a gene: 10. The germline CDR1 and CDR2 sequences are SNHLY and FYNNEI. CDR3 bases: TGTGCCAGCATCCGAAACAGGGGTGGACAGCCCCAGCATTTT. Translated: CASIRNRGGQPQHF.

This chain uses TRBV5-4 with TRBJ2-2, with D possibly being TRBD1 or TRBD2 (5 bases each). V dropped 0 bases and J dropped 3 bases, with 9 bases sitting between them. Germline CDR1 SGHNT, CDR2 YYREEE (reference sequence). The CDR3 is made up of 15 amino acids. CDR3 amino acids: CASSLVGVDTGELFF. The CDR3 region has the DNA TGTGCCAGCAGCTTGGTGGGGGTGGACACCGGGGAGCTGTTTTTT.